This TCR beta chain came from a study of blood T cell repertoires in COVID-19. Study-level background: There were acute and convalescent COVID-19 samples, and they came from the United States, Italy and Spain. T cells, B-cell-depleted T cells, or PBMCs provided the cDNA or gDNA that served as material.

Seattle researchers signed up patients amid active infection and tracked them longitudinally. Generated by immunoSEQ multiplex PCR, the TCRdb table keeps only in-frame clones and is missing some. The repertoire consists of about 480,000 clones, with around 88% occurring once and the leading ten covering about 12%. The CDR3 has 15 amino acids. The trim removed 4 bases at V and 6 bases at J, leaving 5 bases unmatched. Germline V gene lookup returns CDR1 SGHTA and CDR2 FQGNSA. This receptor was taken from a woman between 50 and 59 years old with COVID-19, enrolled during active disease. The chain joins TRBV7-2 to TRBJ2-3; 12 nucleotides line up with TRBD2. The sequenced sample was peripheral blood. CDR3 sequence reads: CASSYLGTSGDTQYF. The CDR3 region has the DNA TGTGCCAGCAGCTACCTCGGGACTAGCGGGGATACGCAGTATTTT. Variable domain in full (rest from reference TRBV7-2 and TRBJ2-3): GAGVSQSPSNKVTEKGKDVELRCDPISGHTALYWYRQSLGQGLEFLIYFQGNSAPDKSGLPSDRFSAERTGGSVSTLTIQRTQQEDSAVYLCASSYLGTSGDTQYFGPGTRLTVL.